This record looks at one T cell receptor beta chain sequence and its context. This entry comes from a study of blood T cell repertoires in COVID-19. About the study: Acute-phase and convalescent COVID-19 samples originated in the United States, Italy and Spain.

Recovery meant two consecutive negative NP/OP PCR tests, professional clearance, or resolved symptoms. The protocol was immunoSEQ multiplex PCR, while the TCRdb copy is restricted to in-frame clones and leaves out a portion. The profile shows some 170,000 clones, about 79% of them singletons. The germline gives CDR1 SGHDT, CDR2 YYEEEE. CDR3 length: 14 residues. V lost 0 bases to trimming and J lost 3 bases, with 7 bases between them. The clonotype originates from a man between 50 and 59 years old who had recovered from COVID-19. Sequenced sample: PBMCs or T cells enriched from blood (not recorded which). This chain joins TRBV5-6 and TRBJ2-1; D unresolved. CDR3 in amino acids: CASSLGRNYNEQFF. The CDR3 coding sequence is TGTGCCAGCAGCTTGGGCAGGAACTACAATGAGCAGTTCTTC.